The 30 T cell receptor beta chains listed next were all sequenced from one sample in a study of human T cells and chemical hapten exposure. TCRdb re-called the RACE reads through MiXCR, storing one row per CDR3 protein. The sample records some 110,000 distinct CDR3 sequences, approximately 11% being singletons. As for time point: patch test 3, about 24 weeks after DPC sensitization. Treatment here: therapeutic diphenylcyclopropenone sensitization with weekly scalp DPC. The material sequenced was whole blood, taken in connection with sensitization to the hapten diphenylcyclopropenone (DPC). The receptors here all came from a woman between 45 and 60 years old with alopecia areata. Some clones in this sample may be carry-over from other donors' samples.

This sequence joins TRBV5-5 and TRBJ2-7; 7 nucleotides line up with TRBD1. CDR3 length: 14 amino acids. V shed 2 bases, J shed 5 bases, and the junction held 7 bases outside the gene matches. Per germline, CDR1 SGHKS and CDR2 YYEKEE (reference sequence). CDR3: CASSFTGASHEQYF. The CDR3 region has the DNA TGTGCCAGCAGCTTCACAGGGGCCAGCCACGAGCAGTACTTC. Based on the CDR3 plus reference TRBV5-5 and TRBJ2-7, the full variable domain is DAGVTQSPTHLIKTRGQQVTLRCSPISGHKSVSWYQQVLGQGPQFIFQYYEKEERGRGNFPDRFSARQFPNYSSELNVNALLLGDSALYLCASSFTGASHEQYFGPGTRLTVT.

There are a few counts of this clonotype. The gene calls are TRBV29-1 and TRBJ2-5; unclear D gene. CDR1 and CDR2 from the germline V gene are SQVTM and ANQGSEA. CDR3 length: 13 residues. Trimming left V 0 bases short and J 3 bases short, with 8 bases between. CDR3 DNA: TGCAGCGTTGAAGAGGACCCAGAAGAGACCCAGTACTTC. Protein sequence: CSVEEDPEETQYF.

The chain uses TRBV19 and TRBJ1-5; 8 positions match TRBD1. CDR1 and CDR2 from the germline V gene are LNHDA and SQIVND (reference sequence). The V gene end was trimmed by 3 bases and the J gene end by 0 bases; junction bases not matched to a gene: 1. This CDR3 is 15 amino acids long. CDR3 coding DNA: TGTGCCAGTAGTATTGGGACAGGTAGCAATCAGCCCCAGCATTTT. Protein sequence: CASSIGTGSNQPQHF.

This clonotype was recorded many times. This chain joins TRBV28 and TRBJ2-3, with D uncertain. Trimming removed 3 bases from V and 4 bases from J, with 11 bases in between. Per the germline V gene, CDR1 is MDHEN and CDR2 is SYDVKM. CDR3 size: 14 residues. For the CDR3, the DNA is TGTGCCAGCAGTTTTGCGTTGAGGTCAGATACGCAGTATTTT. It specifies CASSFALRSDTQYF.

This chain links TRBV6-2 or TRBV6-3 with TRBJ2-2; 7 bases align to TRBD2. Trimming removed 0 bases from V and 3 bases from J; junction bases left unmatched: 1. This CDR3 contains 15 residues. In germline, CDR1 is MNHEY, CDR2 SVGEGT. This chain's CDR3 is CASSYSGRDTGELFF. The CDR3 DNA reads TGTGCCAGCAGTTACTCAGGGAGGGACACCGGGGAGCTGTTTTTT.

The gene calls are TRBV18 and TRBJ1-1; a weak D match, TRBD1 (5 bases). Germline V gene data show CDR1 as KGHSH and CDR2 as LQKENI. V lost 3 bases and J 0 bases, leaving 11 bases between the germline ends. This CDR3 has 15 amino acids. This CDR3 is CASSPSGRVNTEAFF. CDR3 nucleotides: TGTGCCAGCTCACCGTCGGGCAGGGTGAACACTGAAGCTTTCTTT. The full variable domain, with the rest looked up from reference TRBV18 and TRBJ1-1, is NAGVMQNPRHLVRRRGQEARLRCSPMKGHSHVYWYRQLPEEGLKFMVYLQKENIIDESGMPKERFSAEFPKEGPSILRIQQVVRGDSAAYFCASSPSGRVNTEAFFGQGTRLTVV.

This chain links TRBV12-3 or TRBV12-4 with TRBJ2-7, with 8 bases matching TRBD1. This CDR3 contains 15 residues. The ends lost 4 bases at V and 0 bases at J; junction bases unmatched: 5. The DNA for the CDR3 is TGTGCCAGCAGTTCCGGACAGGGCTCCTCCTACGAGCAGTACTTC. Protein product: CASSSGQGSSYEQYF.

This chain connects TRBV11-3 to TRBJ2-3; D may correspond to TRBD1 or TRBD2 (5 bases each). Germline lookup yields CDR1 SGHNT and CDR2 YENEEA. The V gene lost 0 bases and the J gene lost 5 bases, with 15 bases spanning the gap. This CDR3 is 16 amino acids long. CDR3 amino acids: CASSLEGRESIDTQYF. The CDR3 nucleotides read TGTGCCAGCAGCTTAGAAGGCAGGGAGTCTATAGATACGCAGTATTTT.

The table lists this clonotype with many counts. This sequence joins TRBV6-2 or TRBV6-3 and TRBJ2-1; possible D gene TRBD2, 6 bases. V lost 5 bases and J lost 3, with 14 bases in between. The CDR3 is made up of 15 amino acids. Germline lookup yields CDR1 MNHEY and CDR2 SVGEGT. For the CDR3, the DNA is TGTGCCAGCAGTCTCCCGGCGGGGCACTACAATGAGCAGTTCTTC. It specifies CASSLPAGHYNEQFF.

CDR3 sequence reads: CASSFYAGYSNQPQHF. In DNA, the CDR3 is TGTGCCAGCAGCTTTTACGCTGGTTATAGCAATCAGCCCCAGCATTTT. The genes are TRBV5-8 and TRBJ1-5; D is ambiguous. The CDR3 length is 16 residues. The V gene's germline CDR1 is SGHTS and CDR2 YDEGEE. V was clipped by 2 bases and J by 0 bases, with 12 bases between them.

This clonotype was seen repeatedly, ten times or more. The V gene is TRBV20-1, the J gene TRBJ2-1; 8 nucleotides agree with TRBD2. This CDR3 has 16 amino acids. With V trimmed by 6 bases and J by 0 bases, 10 bases remained unmatched. Germline CDR1 and CDR2: DFQATT and SNEGSKA (reference sequence). In DNA form, the CDR3 reads TGCAGTGCCCAACCCGGACTAGCCGGCTCCTACAATGAGCAGTTCTTC. As protein: CSAQPGLAGSYNEQFF.

This clonotype was picked up a small number of times. The genes are TRBV5-1 and TRBJ2-3; D is unclear. CDR1 and CDR2 (germline): SGHRS, YFSETQ. V was clipped by 0 bases and J by 4 bases, with 6 bases between them. The CDR3 has 13 amino acids. CDR3 coding DNA: TGCGCCAGCAGCTTGGTTGGGTCAGATACGCAGTATTTT. Translated: CASSLVGSDTQYF. The full variable domain, with the rest looked up from reference TRBV5-1 and TRBJ2-3, is KAGVTQTPRYLIKTRGQQVTLSCSPISGHRSVSWYQQTPGQGLQFLFEYFSETQRNKGNFPGRFSGRQFSNSRSEMNVSTLELGDSALYLCASSLVGSDTQYFGPGTRLTVL.

This clonotype came up many times. The rearrangement links TRBV9 to TRBJ1-1; no clear D gene. The CDR3 is 15 residues long. From germline, CDR1 is SGDLS and CDR2 YYNGEE. The V end lost 0 bases, the J end lost 1 base, and 10 bases lay between the germline ends. The DNA of the CDR3 is TGTGCCAGCAGCGTAGGCGGGCCTAAGAACACTGAAGCTTTCTTT. This encodes CASSVGGPKNTEAFF.

The chain joins TRBV29-1 to TRBJ2-3; 7 bases align to TRBD2. From germline, CDR1 is SQVTM and CDR2 ANQGSEA. V gave up 6 bases and J gave up 3 bases; unmatched junction bases: 6. CDR3 length equals 13 residues. CDR3 in amino acids: CSVRTRMTDTQYF. The CDR3 DNA is TGCAGCGTCCGGACTAGAATGACAGATACGCAGTATTTT.

This chain uses TRBV6-2 or TRBV6-3 with TRBJ1-5; D is uncertain. Trimming pared 1 base from V and 3 bases from J, leaving 1 base between. CDR1 is MNHEY and CDR2 is SVGEGT in the germline V gene. The CDR3 has 12 amino acids. Written as DNA, the CDR3 is TGTGCCAGCAGTTACTTCAATCAGCCCCAGCATTTT. It encodes CASSYFNQPQHF.

This clonotype was picked up a small number of times. This chain links TRBV12-3 or TRBV12-4 with TRBJ1-4; maybe TRBD1 (5 bases). V was trimmed by 5 bases and J by 8 bases, leaving 15 bases between them. The CDR3 sequence is 14 residues long. Here the CDR3 reads CASSLGQGREKLFF. As DNA, the CDR3 is TGTGCCAGCAGTCTTGGGCAGGGTAGGGAAAAACTGTTTTTT.

The chain has TRBV12-3 or TRBV12-4 and TRBJ1-2; D remains unclear. The CDR3 loop spans 13 amino acids. The germline V and J ends were trimmed by 3 bases and 6 bases, with 11 bases remaining between them. The CDR3 DNA is TGTGCCAGCAGTTTTTTAAGGGAAAATGGCTACACCTTC. The encoded protein is CASSFLRENGYTF.

This clonotype has a count of ten or more. J is TRBJ1-5 and V is TRBV18; D possibly corresponds to TRBD1 (6 bases). The V and J ends lost 6 bases and 5 bases respectively, with 11 bases between them. CDR1 is KGHSH and CDR2 is LQKENI in the germline V gene. The CDR3 is made up of 13 amino acids. CDR3 amino acids: CASSTGGDQPQHF. CDR3 sequence (DNA): TGTGCCAGCTCGACGGGGGGCGATCAGCCCCAGCATTTT.

The rearrangement joins TRBV9 to TRBJ2-1; 7 bases agree with TRBD2. Trimming took 4 bases from V and 9 from J; bases not matched to a gene: 10. This CDR3 has 14 residues. In germline, CDR1 is SGDLS, CDR2 YYNGEE. DNA of the CDR3: TGTGCCAGCAGCCCGGGATGGGAGGGCCCTGAGCAGTTCTTC. Its protein product is CASSPGWEGPEQFF.

This clonotype was observed a few times. The rearrangement links TRBV27 to TRBJ1-2; 7 nucleotides line up with TRBD1. V was pared by 4 bases and J by 7 bases, with 12 bases of the junction left unmatched. The germline gives CDR1 MNHEY, CDR2 SMNVEV (reference sequence). The CDR3 totals 15 residues. The CDR3 here is CASSSSGEGAGGYTF. The CDR3 DNA reads as TGTGCCAGCAGTTCCAGCGGGGAGGGGGCAGGTGGCTACACCTTC.

As regards this clonotype: The junction departs from germline at one end; a sequencing error may be responsible. The chain is built from TRBV5-6 and TRBJ2-6; tentative D call: TRBD2 (5 bases). Germline-derived CDR1 and CDR2 are SGHDT and YYEEEE. The length of the CDR3 is 15 residues. CDR3 protein: CASRFGVAGANVLTF. The CDR3 coding sequence is TGTGCCAGCCGCTTCGGGGTAGCCGGGGCCAACGTCCTGACTTTC. Full variable domain (outside the CDR3, taken from reference TRBV5-6 and TRBJ2-6): DAGVTQSPTHLIKTRGQQVTLRCSPKSGHDTVSWYQQALGQGPQFIFQYYEEEERQRGNFPDRFSGHQFPNYSSELNVNALLLGDSALYLCASRFGVAGANVLTFGAGSRLTVL.

The chain uses TRBV19 and TRBJ2-7; D is unresolved. This CDR3 contains 16 residues. Between the trimmed V and J ends, which lost 0 bases and 0 bases, there was a span of 12 bases. Germline assignment: CDR1 LNHDA and CDR2 SQIVND (reference sequence). Here the CDR3 DNA reads TGTGCCAGTAGTATAGATTGGGCTCCGAGCTCCTACGAGCAGTACTTC. Translated, it gives CASSIDWAPSSYEQYF.

This clonotype was counted ten times or more. The chain combines TRBV7-9 with TRBJ2-3; D not certain. The germline V gene encodes CDR1 SEHNR and CDR2 FQNEAQ (reference sequence). This CDR3 has 16 amino acids. V was trimmed by 4 bases and J by 1 base, leaving 15 bases between them. DNA for the CDR3: TGTGCCAGCAGCTCCGGGCCCTCCCCGGGCACAGATACGCAGTATTTT. Translation: CASSSGPSPGTDTQYF. The complete variable domain, with remaining parts taken from reference TRBV7-9 and TRBJ2-3, reads DTGVSQNPRHKITKRGQNVTFRCDPISEHNRLYWYRQTLGQGPEFLTYFQNEAQLEKSRLLSDRFSAERPKGSFSTLEIQRTEQGDSAMYLCASSSGPSPGTDTQYFGPGTRLTVL.

The chain joins TRBV24-1 to TRBJ1-1, with D tentatively TRBD1 (5 bases). Per the germline V gene, CDR1 is KGHDR and CDR2 is SFDVKD. Trimming shortened V by 9 bases and J by 0 bases, and 10 bases separated the two germline ends. This CDR3 spans 13 amino acids. CDR3 protein: CATQARVNTEAFF. The CDR3 nucleotides are TGTGCCACCCAGGCCAGGGTGAACACTGAAGCTTTCTTT.

The chain is built from TRBV20-1 and TRBJ1-6, with D unclear. Trimming shortened V by 3 bases and J by 10 bases, and 16 bases separated the two germline ends. The CDR3 is 14 amino acids. Looked up from germline, CDR1 is DFQATT and CDR2 is SNEGSKA (reference sequence). The CDR3 coding sequence is TGCAGTGCTAGCACCACGATTAACTACTCACCCCTCCACTTT. Protein sequence: CSASTTINYSPLHF.

This clonotype was observed a few times. The V call is TRBV5-5, the J call TRBJ1-5; D not certain. Germline lookup yields CDR1 SGHKS and CDR2 YYEKEE (reference sequence). The CDR3 runs 16 residues. V was clipped by 4 bases and J by 4 bases, with 18 bases between them. In DNA, the CDR3 is TGTGCCAGCAGCGAGGCTACTCGGACTTGGAATCAGCCCCAGCATTTT. This sequence encodes CASSEATRTWNQPQHF.

This clonotype appeared a few times. This CDR3 reads CASSGIAVGPYTQYF. CDR3 bases: TGTGCCAGTTCGGGGATAGCGGTTGGGCCATATACGCAGTATTTT. J is TRBJ2-3 and V is TRBV6-5; maybe TRBD2 (6 bases). CDR1 is MNHEY and CDR2 is SVGAGI in the germline V gene. Trimming removed 9 bases at V and 7 bases at J, with 23 bases between. This CDR3 comprises 15 residues.

This clonotype showed up just a few times. This chain uses TRBV11-2 with TRBJ1-1; 9 bases fit TRBD1. Per germline, CDR1 SGHAT and CDR2 FQNNGV. The CDR3 has 16 residues. V shed 1 base, J shed 5 bases, and the junction held 8 bases outside the gene matches. CDR3 sequence (DNA): TGTGCCAGCAGCTTAGGCACAGGGGGCCGAGGAACTGAAGCTTTCTTT. Protein product: CASSLGTGGRGTEAFF.

This clonotype was seen ten or more times. This chain uses TRBV11-1 with TRBJ2-2, with a possible D match to TRBD1 (6 bases). The CDR3 is 13 residues long. Germline V lookup: CDR1 SGHAT, CDR2 FQDESV (reference sequence). V was pared by 4 bases and J by 5 bases, with 8 bases between. The DNA of the CDR3 is TGTGCCAGCAGCTGGACAGAGACCGGGGAGCTGTTTTTT. This encodes CASSWTETGELFF.

The chain has TRBV6-2 or TRBV6-3 and TRBJ2-7; D unclear. With 5 bases removed from V and 4 bases from J, the gap between germline ends came to 9 bases. The germline gives CDR1 MNHEY, CDR2 SVGEGT. CDR3 size: 12 residues. This CDR3 reads CASSTFPYEQYF. CDR3 in DNA: TGTGCCAGCAGTACCTTCCCTTACGAGCAGTACTTC.